This T cell receptor (beta chain) was recorded in a study of blood T cell repertoires in COVID-19. At the level of the study: Donors in the United States, Italy and Spain gave samples during acute or convalescent COVID-19.

Original processing methods: Reference gene primer amplification gave nucleated cell count estimates. Sequenced by immunoSEQ multiplex PCR; TCRdb stores in-frame clones only, minus some. V and J calls and clone size are those listed in that table; D and trimming were worked out from the DNA. The sample consists of over 200,000 clones, roughly nine tenths of them appearing once. This CDR3 comprises 15 residues. The junction had 6 bases not matched to a gene; V was cut back by 1 base and J by 8 bases. Per the germline V gene, CDR1 is SGHTA and CDR2 is FQGTGA. The clonotype was recovered from a woman aged 50 to 60 in a cohort exposed to, infected with or recovered from COVID-19 (not recorded which). The V and J genes are TRBV7-3 and TRBJ1-4, with 8 bases matching TRBD1. Sequencing input: PBMCs or T cells enriched from blood (not recorded which). CDR3 nucleotides: TGTGCCAGCAGCTTAATGCGACAGGGGAGGGAAAAACTGTTTTTT. Translation gives CASSLMRQGREKLFF.